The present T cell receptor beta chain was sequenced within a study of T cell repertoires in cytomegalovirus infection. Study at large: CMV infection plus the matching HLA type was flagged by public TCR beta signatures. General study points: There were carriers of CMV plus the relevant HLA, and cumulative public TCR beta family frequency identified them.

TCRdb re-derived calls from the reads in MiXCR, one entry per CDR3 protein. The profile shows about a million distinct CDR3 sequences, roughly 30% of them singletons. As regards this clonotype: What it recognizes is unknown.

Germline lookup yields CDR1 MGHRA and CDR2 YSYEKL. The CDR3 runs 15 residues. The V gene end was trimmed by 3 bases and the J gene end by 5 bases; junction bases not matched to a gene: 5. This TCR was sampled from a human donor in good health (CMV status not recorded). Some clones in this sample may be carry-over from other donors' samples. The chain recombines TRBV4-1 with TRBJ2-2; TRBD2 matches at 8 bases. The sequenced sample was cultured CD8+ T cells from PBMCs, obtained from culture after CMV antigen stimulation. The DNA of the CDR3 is TGCGCCAGCAGCCACCGGGGGGGTAATACCGGGGAGCTGTTTTTT. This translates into CASSHRGGNTGELFF.